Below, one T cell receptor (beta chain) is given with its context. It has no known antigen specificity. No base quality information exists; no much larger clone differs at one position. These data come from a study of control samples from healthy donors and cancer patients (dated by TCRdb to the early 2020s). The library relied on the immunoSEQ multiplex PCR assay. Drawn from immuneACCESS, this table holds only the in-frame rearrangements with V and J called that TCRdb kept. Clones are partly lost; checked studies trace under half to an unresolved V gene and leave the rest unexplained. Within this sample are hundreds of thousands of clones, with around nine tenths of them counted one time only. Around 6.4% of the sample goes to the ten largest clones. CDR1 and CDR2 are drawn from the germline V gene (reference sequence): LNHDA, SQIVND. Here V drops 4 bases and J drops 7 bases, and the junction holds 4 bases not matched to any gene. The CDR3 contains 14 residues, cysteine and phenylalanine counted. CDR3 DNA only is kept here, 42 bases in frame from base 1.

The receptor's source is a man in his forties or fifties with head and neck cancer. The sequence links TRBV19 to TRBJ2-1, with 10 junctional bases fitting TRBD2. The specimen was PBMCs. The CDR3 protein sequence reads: CASSTSTSGNEQFF. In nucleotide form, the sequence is TGTGCCAGTAGTACTTCGACTAGCGGGAATGAGCAGTTCTTC.